This TCR beta chain is from a study of control samples from healthy donors and cancer patients. Measured with immunoSEQ multiplex PCR; TCRdb has only the in-frame clones, and not every one. The table has roughly 450,000 clones, around nine tenths seen once; the top ten hold about 6.3%. Germline V CDR1 and CDR2: SGHRS, YFSETQ. The CDR3 extends over 13 amino acids. The V gene lost 0 bases and the J gene lost 3 bases, with 4 bases spanning the gap. Specimen: PBMCs. This clonotype originated in a man aged 40-55 years with head and neck cancer. The chain couples TRBV5-1 to TRBJ2-1; D ambiguous. CDR3 DNA sequence: TGCGCCAGCAGCTTGGGCGGCTACAATGAGCAGTTCTTC. This sequence encodes CASSLGGYNEQFF.